The clone carrying this T cell receptor (beta chain) was counted many times. Trimming removed 4 bases from V and 7 bases from J, with 20 bases in between. The CDR3 sequence is 16 residues long. Germline-derived CDR1 and CDR2 are SGHRS and YFSETQ. From the 5' RACE reads, TCRdb called clonotypes with MiXCR, one entry per CDR3 protein. Among around 350,000 distinct CDR3 sequences, around 6.5% were seen once, and the ten largest hold over 14%. The record originates from a study of T cells after yellow fever vaccination. Here the sequenced sample was PBMCs, taken 5 days after the yellow fever booster vaccination. The gene calls are TRBV5-1 and TRBJ1-4, with D possibly matching TRBD1 (5 bases). This clonotype was obtained from a man in his thirties or forties who received the YFV17D yellow fever vaccine. The CDR3 is CASSPAPTTGGEKLFF. The CDR3 DNA follows: TGCGCCAGCAGCCCAGCCCCGACAACTGGGGGTGAAAAACTGTTTTTT.